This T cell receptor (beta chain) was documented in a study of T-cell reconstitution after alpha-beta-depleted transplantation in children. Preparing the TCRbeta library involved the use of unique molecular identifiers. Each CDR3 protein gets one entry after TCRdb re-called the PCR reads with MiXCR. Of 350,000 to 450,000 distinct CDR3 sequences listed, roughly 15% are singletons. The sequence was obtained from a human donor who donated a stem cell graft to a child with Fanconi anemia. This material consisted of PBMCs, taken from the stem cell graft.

CDR3 nucleotides: TGTGCCAGCAGTCCAAAGGCGGGACAGGGGGCCGGGGAGCTGTTTTTT. Translated, it gives CASSPKAGQGAGELFF. The rearrangement links TRBV12-3 or TRBV12-4 to TRBJ2-2; 11 bases fit TRBD1. V shed 5 bases and J 6 bases; nucleotides not matched to a gene: 8. The CDR3 is 16 residues long.